This T cell receptor beta chain was recovered during a study of T-cell memory formation after mild COVID-19. Turning to the study itself: Largely donor-specific sequence clusters came from a couple of donors.

This clonotype was picked up a small number of times. The V and J ends lost 5 bases and 2 bases respectively, with 7 bases between them. CDR3 length: 12 amino acids. The germline CDR1 and CDR2 sequences are DFQATT and SNEGSKA (reference sequence). Constant-segment-primed 5'RACE gave TCR alpha and TCR beta cDNA libraries with sample barcodes and UMIs. TCRdb processed the 5' RACE reads anew with MiXCR; each CDR3 protein has one entry. The sample contains more than 350,000 distinct CDR3 sequences, under 25% of which appear only once. The receptor was isolated from an adult woman who had mild COVID-19 (a few samples of this study predate the infection). Cell type and time point are not known. Sequencing input: PBMCs or a T cell subset sorted from them (not recorded which). This chain uses TRBV20-1 with TRBJ1-5; no reliable D call. CDR3 nucleotides: TGCAGTGCTGAGGCAGGCAATCAGCCCCAGCATTTT. Translating gives CSAEAGNQPQHF.